This T cell receptor beta chain derives from a study of spatial heterogeneity in lung cancer. Turning to the study itself: Averaged across combinations, each unique TCR and UMI pairing appeared more than ten times in raw reads, which were uncorrected.

Described time point: sample taken at primary tumor resection. Patients with untreated early-stage non-small cell lung cancer, numbering 55 to 75, were the donors. Researchers sequenced whole RNA taken from tumor, nontumor lung or frozen PBMC without sorting. Every TCR cDNA molecule carried a tag that served as a unique molecular identifier. TCRdb reprocessed the 5' RACE reads with MiXCR, giving one entry per CDR3 protein. In the table there are 3,500 to 4,000 distinct CDR3 sequences, roughly 5.3% of which are singletons. The CDR3 is 15 residues long. Germline V gene sequence: CDR1 MNHEY, CDR2 SVGAGI. V was pared by 6 bases and J by 5 bases, with 10 bases of the junction left unmatched. Study findings and constraints: The study found that expanded intratumoral alpha and beta TCR counts tracked tumor mutation counts.

In its sample, this clonotype ranks as large. The antigen remains undetermined. Sequencing used lung tumor tissue, obtained at surgery. The V and J genes are TRBV6-5 and TRBJ1-5, with 7 bases lining up with TRBD1. The origin of this receptor is a female donor with early-stage non-small cell lung cancer. The CDR3 here is CASRLGEGADQPQHF. DNA of the CDR3: TGTGCCAGCAGGTTGGGTGAGGGGGCTGATCAGCCCCAGCATTTT.